The entry below gives a single T cell receptor beta chain sequence along with its context. The antigen remains undetermined. This sample is drawn from a study of T-cell memory formation after mild COVID-19. Overall study context: The two donors had largely donor-specific TCR clusters. Study findings and constraints: The appearance of some responding clones in pre-infection memory suggested that cross-reactive memory joined. Day 15 to 85 contracting clones showed balanced CD4/CD8; day 15 to 37 expanders favored CD4+.

Researchers used 5'RACE with constant-segment primers to make TCR alpha and TCR beta cDNA libraries that carry sample barcodes and UMIs. MiXCR, run by TCRdb on the 5' RACE reads, gives a single entry per CDR3 protein. The repertoire holds about 340,000 distinct CDR3 sequences, with 10% to 15% as singletons. This clonotype was sampled from a man younger than 35 who had mild COVID-19 (a few samples of this study predate the infection). Cell type and time point are not known. The sequenced material came from PBMCs or a T cell subset sorted from them (not recorded which).

The CDR3 DNA reads TGTGCCAGCAGTCCTGACTCGGCATCTGAAGCTTTCTTT. Translated, it gives CASSPDSASEAFF. The chain is built from TRBV6-2 or TRBV6-3 and TRBJ1-1; D is uncertain. The CDR3 spans 13 residues. Germline assignment: CDR1 MNHEY and CDR2 SVGEGT. V lost 5 bases to trimming and J lost 6 bases, with 13 bases between them.